The 24 T cell receptor beta chains below all came from one sample that was sequenced in a study of cytomegalovirus exposure and HLA in healthy donors. Use of 60 Vbeta and 13 Jbeta primers characterized the PCR. Generated by immunoSEQ multiplex PCR, the TCRdb table keeps only in-frame clones and is missing some. Of approximately 280,000 clones in the sample, 75% to 90% were seen once. Material: PBMCs. Source of these receptors: a man aged 40-50 years in good health and CMV-seropositive.

CDR3 protein: CASSHRESNEQFF. Here the CDR3 DNA reads TGTGCCAGCAGTCACAGGGAAAGCAATGAGCAGTTCTTC. The chain uses TRBV6-5 and TRBJ2-1; TRBD1 might be the D (6 bases). CDR3 length equals 13 residues. CDR1 is MNHEY and CDR2 is SVGAGI in the germline V gene. Trimming removed 5 bases from V and 6 bases from J, with 11 bases in between.

J is TRBJ2-7 and V is TRBV11-1, with 7 bases aligning to TRBD2. Germline V gene data show CDR1 as SGHAT and CDR2 as FQDESV (reference sequence). Trimming removed 3 bases from V and 4 bases from J; junction bases left unmatched: 6. This CDR3 spans 14 amino acids. The CDR3 DNA is TGTGCCAGCAGCTTCGAGGGAGGGGCGTACGAGCAGTACTTC. Translated: CASSFEGGAYEQYF.

CDR3 sequence reads: CASSVAKSTDTQYF. CDR3 nucleotide sequence: TGTGCCAGCAGCGTAGCTAAGAGCACAGATACGCAGTATTTT. The chain joins TRBV9 to TRBJ2-3; D not certain. Germline assignment: CDR1 SGDLS and CDR2 YYNGEE. The CDR3 has 14 residues. The germline V and J ends were trimmed by 0 bases and 0 bases, with 5 bases remaining between them.

The CDR3 here is CASSPSGQKAGELFF. The CDR3 DNA follows: TGTGCCAGCAGCCCTAGCGGACAAAAAGCCGGGGAGCTGTTTTTT. The V call is TRBV7-9, the J call TRBJ2-2; TRBD2 matches at 7 bases. The CDR3 is made up of 15 amino acids. V lost 5 bases, J lost 6 bases, and 9 bases stayed unmatched. CDR1 and CDR2 from the germline V gene are SEHNR and FQNEAQ (reference sequence).

The chain couples TRBV7-2 to TRBJ2-2; a possible D gene is TRBD1 (6 bases). Trimming shortened V by 4 bases and J by 4 bases, and 13 bases separated the two germline ends. The CDR3 spans 15 residues. Germline CDR1 is SGHTA and CDR2 is FQGNSA. CDR3 residues: CASSSRTAGTGELFF. Here the CDR3 DNA reads TGTGCCAGCAGCTCTAGGACAGCAGGCACCGGGGAGCTGTTTTTT.

The chain links TRBV2 to TRBJ2-1, with TRBD2 as a possible D gene (5 bases). The V and J ends lost 8 bases and 4 bases respectively, with 9 bases between them. The CDR3 runs 12 residues. CDR1 and CDR2 from the germline V gene are SNHLY and FYNNEI. CDR3 protein: CASASGYNEQFF. CDR3 in DNA: TGTGCCAGCGCTTCGGGGTACAATGAGCAGTTCTTC. Full variable domain (remainder filled in from reference TRBV2 and TRBJ2-1): EPEVTQTPSHQVTQMGQEVILRCVPISNHLYFYWYRQILGQKVEFLVSFYNNEISEKSEIFDDQFSVERPDGSNFTLKIRSTKLEDSAMYFCASASGYNEQFFGPGTRLTVL.

The CDR3 loop is CASSSRQGEPLTQHF. For the CDR3, the DNA is TGTGCCAGCAGCTCTCGACAGGGGGAGCCGTTGACCCAGCATTTT. This chain links TRBV7-2 with TRBJ1-5; 9 bases are a match to TRBD1. Germline CDR1 and CDR2: SGHTA and FQGNSA. V was clipped by 4 bases and J by 11 bases; unmatched bases: 12. The CDR3 is 15 residues long.

The chain employs TRBV28 and TRBJ1-2; no firm D call. V was clipped by 5 bases and J by 3 bases, with 7 bases between them. In germline, CDR1 is MDHEN, CDR2 SYDVKM. This CDR3 spans 12 amino acids. CDR3 loop: CASSVRDYGYTF. The CDR3 DNA follows: TGTGCCAGCAGTGTTCGGGACTATGGCTACACCTTC.

This chain links TRBV30 with TRBJ1-5; tentatively, D is TRBD1 (6 bases). V gave up 3 bases and J gave up 3 bases, with 9 bases separating them. CDR3 length equals 13 residues. In germline, CDR1 is GTSNPN, CDR2 SVGIG (reference sequence). The CDR3 is CAWSRQDNQPQHF. The CDR3 bases are TGTGCCTGGAGCAGACAGGACAATCAGCCCCAGCATTTT.

This chain links TRBV7-2 with TRBJ1-1; D not resolved. Between the trimmed V and J ends, which lost 5 bases and 5 bases, there was a span of 18 bases. Germline V gene lookup returns CDR1 SGHTA and CDR2 FQGNSA. This CDR3 region has 15 residues. CDR3 amino acids: CASSATPGRETEAFF. As DNA, the CDR3 is TGTGCCAGCAGCGCCACCCCTGGACGGGAAACTGAAGCTTTCTTT.

The chain combines TRBV9 with TRBJ2-7; 7 bases match TRBD1. This CDR3 region has 13 residues. With 7 bases clipped from V and 1 base from J, the junction kept 5 bases outside the gene matches. Germline V gene sequence: CDR1 SGDLS, CDR2 YYNGEE. CDR3 in DNA: TGTGCCAGCGGACCGGGACAGTCCTACGAGCAGTACTTC. Its translation: CASGPGQSYEQYF.

The gene calls are TRBV4-1 and TRBJ2-3, with 8 nucleotides matching TRBD1. The V and J ends lost 8 bases and 0 bases, in that order; junction bases with no gene match: 10. This CDR3 has 16 residues. CDR1 and CDR2 (germline): MGHRA, YSYEKL. The CDR3 region has the DNA TGCGCCAGCCGTTCTCAGGGGGCATTTAGCACAGATACGCAGTATTTT. Amino acids: CASRSQGAFSTDTQYF.

The chain joins TRBV25-1 to TRBJ2-1, with D perhaps matching TRBD1 (6 bases). Germline CDR1 reads MGHDK; CDR2 reads SYGVNS. The germline V and J ends were trimmed by 1 base and 9 bases, with 13 bases remaining between them. The CDR3 is 14 amino acids. The CDR3 spells CASSEWGRVAEQFF. The DNA for the CDR3 is TGTGCCAGCAGTGAATGGGGGCGTGTGGCTGAGCAGTTCTTC.

V and J are TRBV2 and TRBJ2-5; 7 bases match TRBD1. The CDR3 totals 14 residues. The V gene end was trimmed by 2 bases and the J gene end by 7 bases; junction bases not matched to a gene: 7. Germline-derived CDR1 and CDR2 are SNHLY and FYNNEI. As DNA, the CDR3 is TGTGCCAGCAGTGAAAGACAGGGTTTGGGGACCCAGTACTTC. Amino acid sequence: CASSERQGLGTQYF.

In this sample, this clone turned up a few times. The rearrangement links TRBV28 to TRBJ1-4; D might be TRBD1 (5 bases). Germline assignment: CDR1 MDHEN and CDR2 SYDVKM. The CDR3 has 13 residues. V was cut by 7 bases and J by 7 bases, with 13 bases left in between. CDR3 DNA: TGTGCCAGCAACACAGGCATGGGTGAAAAACTGTTTTTT. It codes for CASNTGMGEKLFF.

The chain recombines TRBV9 with TRBJ2-5; a weak D match, TRBD2 (5 bases). The J call may be mistaken, given a closer DNA end match to TRBJ2-7. This CDR3 comprises 14 residues. From germline, CDR1 is SGDLS and CDR2 YYNGEE. The CDR3 DNA follows: TGTGCCAGCAGCGTAGGGGAGTCCGGCCACGAGCAGTACTTC. Translated, it gives CASSVGESGHEQYF.

This clone appeared once. The rearrangement uses TRBV7-9 and TRBJ2-7; 7 bases are a match to TRBD1. The germline CDR1 and CDR2 sequences are SEHNR and FQNEAQ (reference sequence). J gave up 4 bases and V 5 bases, and 14 bases lay outside the gene matches. The CDR3 consists of 16 residues. CDR3 loop: CASSRYDRDPRYEQYF. The CDR3 coding sequence is TGTGCCAGCAGCCGATACGACAGGGACCCTCGATACGAGCAGTACTTC. The variable domain in full, with the rest retrieved from reference TRBV7-9 and TRBJ2-7, is DTGVSQNPRHKITKRGQNVTFRCDPISEHNRLYWYRQTLGQGPEFLTYFQNEAQLEKSRLLSDRFSAERPKGSFSTLEIQRTEQGDSAMYLCASSRYDRDPRYEQYFGPGTRLTVT.

This chain joins TRBV28 and TRBJ1-4; TRBD1 matches 9 bases. The germline CDR1 and CDR2 sequences are MDHEN and SYDVKM. The V segment lost 6 bases and the J segment 7 bases; nucleotides outside the gene matches: 12. The length of the CDR3 is 16 residues. This CDR3 reads CASSGPRTGAGEKLFF. CDR3 DNA: TGTGCCAGCAGCGGACCTCGGACAGGGGCTGGTGAAAAACTGTTTTTT.

This rearrangement joins TRBV9 to TRBJ2-1; 8 bases align to TRBD2. CDR1 is SGDLS, CDR2 YYNGEE, per germline. The CDR3 consists of 18 residues. Trimming removed 0 bases from V and 3 bases from J; junction bases left unmatched: 11. CDR3 sequence (DNA): TGTGCCAGCAGCGTAGCTCTGAATAGCGGGGTATACTACAATGAGCAGTTCTTC. Translating gives CASSVALNSGVYYNEQFF. The variable domain in full, completed from reference TRBV9 and TRBJ2-1, reads DSGVTQTPKHLITATGQRVTLRCSPRSGDLSVYWYQQSLDQGLQFLIQYYNGEERAKGNILERFSAQQFPDLHSELNLSSLELGDSALYFCASSVALNSGVYYNEQFFGPGTRLTVL.

There are a few counts of this clone. This chain links TRBV14 with TRBJ2-7, with a possible D match to TRBD1 (6 bases). Deletions cut 4 bases from V and 2 bases from J, with 12 bases between. CDR3 size: 14 residues. Germline CDR1 SGHDN, CDR2 FVKESK. The CDR3 reads CASSPGQVPYEQYF. The CDR3 nucleotides read TGTGCCAGCAGCCCGGGACAAGTCCCCTACGAGCAGTACTTC. Variable domain in full (rest from reference TRBV14 and TRBJ2-7): EAGVTQFPSHSVIEKGQTVTLRCDPISGHDNLYWYRRVMGKEIKFLLHFVKESKQDESGMPNNRFLAERTGGTYSTLKVQPAELEDSGVYFCASSPGQVPYEQYFGPGTRLTVT.

The genes are TRBV4-3 and TRBJ2-1, with 7 bases matching TRBD1. The V gene end was trimmed by 3 bases and the J gene end by 0 bases; junction bases not matched to a gene: 5. The CDR3 is made up of 16 amino acids. Germline V gene sequence: CDR1 LGHNA, CDR2 YSLEER. The CDR3 is CASSHRRDSSYNEQFF. CDR3 in DNA: TGCGCCAGCAGCCATCGAAGGGACAGCTCCTACAATGAGCAGTTCTTC.

The rearrangement uses TRBV7-2 and TRBJ1-1; D gene ambiguous. Germline V CDR1 and CDR2: SGHTA, FQGNSA. CDR3 length equals 15 residues. The ends were cut back, 0 bases at V and 2 bases at J, with 10 bases in the middle. The CDR3 loop reads CASSLARGSNTEAFF. The CDR3 DNA follows: TGTGCCAGCAGCTTAGCACGGGGAAGTAACACTGAAGCTTTCTTT.

The gene calls are TRBV7-6 and TRBJ2-7; D possibly corresponds to TRBD1 (6 bases). The V gene's germline CDR1 is SGHVS and CDR2 FNYEAQ. This CDR3 has 13 amino acids. The germline V and J ends were trimmed by 5 bases and 6 bases, with 14 bases remaining between them. The chain's CDR3 is CASSPGASGEQYF. CDR3 coding DNA: TGTGCCAGCAGCCCAGGGGCGAGCGGCGAGCAGTACTTC.

The rearrangement joins TRBV13 to TRBJ2-7; TRBD2 matches 9 bases. Germline assignment: CDR1 PRHDT and CDR2 FYEKMQ (reference sequence). Trimming removed 6 bases from V and 5 bases from J; junction bases left unmatched: 5. CDR3 size: 13 residues. CDR3 in amino acids: CASSTGLADEQYF. CDR3 in DNA: TGTGCCAGCAGTACGGGACTAGCAGACGAGCAGTACTTC.